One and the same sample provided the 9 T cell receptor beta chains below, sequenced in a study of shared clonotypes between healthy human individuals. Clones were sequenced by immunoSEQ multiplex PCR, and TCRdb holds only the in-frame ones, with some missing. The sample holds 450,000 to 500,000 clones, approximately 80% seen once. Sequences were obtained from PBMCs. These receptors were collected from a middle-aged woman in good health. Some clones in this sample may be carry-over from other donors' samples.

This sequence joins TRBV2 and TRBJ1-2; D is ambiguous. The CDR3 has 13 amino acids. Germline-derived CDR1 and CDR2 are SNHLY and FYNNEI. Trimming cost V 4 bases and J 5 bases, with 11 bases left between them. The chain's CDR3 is CASSGPRLYGYTF. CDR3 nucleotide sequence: TGTGCCAGCAGTGGGCCCCGGTTATATGGCTACACCTTC.

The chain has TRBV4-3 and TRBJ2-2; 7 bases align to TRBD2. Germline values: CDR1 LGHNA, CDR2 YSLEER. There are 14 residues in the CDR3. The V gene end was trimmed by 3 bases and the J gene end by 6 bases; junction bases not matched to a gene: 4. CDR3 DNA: TGCGCCAGCAGCCAGACTAGCTGGTCCGGGGAGCTGTTTTTT. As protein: CASSQTSWSGELFF.

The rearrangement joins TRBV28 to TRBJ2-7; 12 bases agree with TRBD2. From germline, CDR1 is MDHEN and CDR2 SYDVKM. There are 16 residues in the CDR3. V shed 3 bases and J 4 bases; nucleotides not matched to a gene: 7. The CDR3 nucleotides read TGTGCCAGCAGTTTTTATCTAGCGGGAGGGCAGTACGAGCAGTACTTC. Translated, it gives CASSFYLAGGQYEQYF.

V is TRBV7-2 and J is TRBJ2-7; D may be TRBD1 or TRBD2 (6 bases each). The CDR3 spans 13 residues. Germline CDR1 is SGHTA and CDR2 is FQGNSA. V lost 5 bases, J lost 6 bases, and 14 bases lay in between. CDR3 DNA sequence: TGTGCCAGCAGCGTAGGGGGGCAGAGCGAGCAGTACTTC. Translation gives CASSVGGQSEQYF.

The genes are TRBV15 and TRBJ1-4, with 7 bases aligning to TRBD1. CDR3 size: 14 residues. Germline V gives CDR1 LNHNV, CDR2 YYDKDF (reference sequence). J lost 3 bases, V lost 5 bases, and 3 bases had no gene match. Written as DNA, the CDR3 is TGTGCCACCAGCTGGGGACAGTCTAATGAAAAACTGTTTTTT. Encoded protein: CATSWGQSNEKLFF.

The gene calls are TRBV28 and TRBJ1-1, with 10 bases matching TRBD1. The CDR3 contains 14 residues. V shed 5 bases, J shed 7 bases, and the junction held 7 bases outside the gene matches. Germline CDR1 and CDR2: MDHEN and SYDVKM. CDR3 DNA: TGTGCCAGCAGTCTTACCGGGACAGGGGTTGAAGCTTTCTTT. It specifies CASSLTGTGVEAFF.

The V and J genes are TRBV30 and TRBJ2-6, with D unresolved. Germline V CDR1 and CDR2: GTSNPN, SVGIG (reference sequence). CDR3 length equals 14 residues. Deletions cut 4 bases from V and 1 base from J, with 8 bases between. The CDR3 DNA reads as TGTGCCTGGACAGTTACTTCTGGGGCCAACGTCCTGACTTTC. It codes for CAWTVTSGANVLTF.

CDR3 nucleotide sequence: TGTGCCAGCAGTTTTAGGAGGGGGTCTGGGGAGACCCAGTACTTC. This codes for CASSFRRGSGETQYF. The rearrangement joins TRBV28 to TRBJ2-5, with D possibly called TRBD1 or TRBD2 (6 bases each). The CDR3 loop spans 15 amino acids. Trimming left V 3 bases short and J 5 bases short, with 16 bases between. The germline V gene encodes CDR1 MDHEN and CDR2 SYDVKM.

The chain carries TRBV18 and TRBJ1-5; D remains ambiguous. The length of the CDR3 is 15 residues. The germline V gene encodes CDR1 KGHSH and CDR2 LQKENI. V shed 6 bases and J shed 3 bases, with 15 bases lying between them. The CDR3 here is CASSLGGLFNQPQHF. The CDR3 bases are TGTGCCAGCTCGTTAGGAGGACTGTTCAATCAGCCCCAGCATTTT.